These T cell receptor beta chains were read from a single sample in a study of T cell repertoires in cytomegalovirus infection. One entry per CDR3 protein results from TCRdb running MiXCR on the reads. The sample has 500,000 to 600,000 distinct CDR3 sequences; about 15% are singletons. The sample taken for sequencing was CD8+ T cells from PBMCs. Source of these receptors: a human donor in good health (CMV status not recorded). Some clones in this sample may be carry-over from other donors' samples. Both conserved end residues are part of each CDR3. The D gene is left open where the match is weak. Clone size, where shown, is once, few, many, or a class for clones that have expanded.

cdr3_aa: CASSVVPSYNEQFF
cdr3_nt: TGTGCCAGCAGTGTGGTACCCTCCTACAATGAGCAGTTCTTC
cdr3_length: 14
d_call: NA
clone_size: NA
v_call: TRBV27
j_call: TRBJ2-1

cdr3_aa: CASSFLGGDMNAEAFF
cdr3_nt: TGTGCCAGCAGCTTTTTGGGAGGGGACATGAACGCTGAAGCTTTCTTT
cdr3_length: 16
d_call: NA
clone_size: NA
v_call: TRBV5-3
j_call: TRBJ1-1

cdr3_aa: CASSSQVLKSTNEKLFF
cdr3_nt: TGTGCCAGCAGTTCTCAGGTGCTGAAGTCAACTAATGAAAAACTGTTTTTT
cdr3_length: 17
d_call: NA
clone_size: NA
v_call: TRBV28
j_call: TRBJ1-4

cdr3_aa: CASGLTLGEGNEQFF
cdr3_nt: TGTGCTAGTGGTCTTACCTTAGGGGAGGGCAATGAGCAGTTCTTC
cdr3_length: 15
d_call: TRBD2
clone_size: NA
v_call: TRBV12-5
j_call: TRBJ2-1

cdr3_aa: CASRQGVTEAFF
cdr3_nt: TGTGCCAGCCGACAGGGAGTGACTGAAGCTTTCTTT
cdr3_length: 12
d_call: TRBD1
clone_size: NA
v_call: TRBV27
j_call: TRBJ1-1

cdr3_aa: CSAAPEVPTEAFF
cdr3_nt: TGCAGTGCTGCCCCAGAGGTCCCCACTGAAGCTTTCTTT
cdr3_length: 13
d_call: NA
clone_size: few
v_call: TRBV20-1
j_call: TRBJ1-1

cdr3_aa: CASSLNGGTGELIAKNIQYF
cdr3_nt: TGTGCCAGCAGCTTAAATGGGGGGACAGGGGAGTTGATAGCCAAAAACATTCAGTACTTC
cdr3_length: 20
d_call: TRBD1
clone_size: many
v_call: TRBV7-3
j_call: TRBJ2-4

cdr3_aa: CASSPPGETDTQYF
cdr3_nt: TGCGCCAGCAGCCCCCCTGGGGAGACAGATACGCAGTATTTT
cdr3_length: 14
d_call: NA
clone_size: NA
v_call: TRBV5-1
j_call: TRBJ2-3

cdr3_aa: CASSLGLAPSSYNEQFF
cdr3_nt: TGTGCCAGCAGTTTGGGACTAGCGCCGAGCTCCTACAATGAGCAGTTCTTC
cdr3_length: 17
d_call: TRBD2
clone_size: many
v_call: TRBV6-2/TRBV6-3
j_call: TRBJ2-1

cdr3_aa: CASSPWRVQSYEQYF
cdr3_nt: TGTGCCAGCAGTCCCTGGCGCGTTCAATCCTACGAGCAGTACTTC
cdr3_length: 15
d_call: NA
clone_size: few
v_call: TRBV27
j_call: TRBJ2-7

cdr3_aa: CASSQTRGFYNEQFF
cdr3_nt: TGTGCCAGCAGTCAGACACGGGGATTCTACAATGAGCAGTTCTTC
cdr3_length: 15
d_call: NA
clone_size: NA
v_call: TRBV27
j_call: TRBJ2-1

cdr3_aa: CASSPNAGYEQYF
cdr3_nt: TGTGCCAGCTCACCAAATGCTGGCTACGAGCAGTACTTC
cdr3_length: 13
d_call: NA
clone_size: NA
v_call: TRBV18
j_call: TRBJ2-7

cdr3_aa: CASSSLRASRIADTQYF
cdr3_nt: TGTGCCAGCAGCTCTCTTCGCGCCTCACGAATCGCAGATACGCAGTATTTT
cdr3_length: 17
d_call: NA
clone_size: many
v_call: TRBV7-9
j_call: TRBJ2-3

cdr3_aa: CASSYWGASNEKLFF
cdr3_nt: TGTGCCAGCAGTTACTGGGGGGCCTCTAATGAAAAACTGTTTTTT
cdr3_length: 15
d_call: NA
clone_size: few
v_call: TRBV6-6
j_call: TRBJ1-4

cdr3_aa: CASSSSASGGGYEQFF
cdr3_nt: TGTGCCAGCAGCTCCTCGGCTAGCGGGGGAGGGTATGAGCAGTTCTTC
cdr3_length: 16
d_call: TRBD2
clone_size: many
v_call: TRBV7-3
j_call: TRBJ2-1

cdr3_aa: CASSQLAGGPTDTQYF
cdr3_nt: TGCGCCAGCAGCCAACTAGCGGGGGGGCCGACAGATACGCAGTATTTT
cdr3_length: 16
d_call: TRBD2
clone_size: many
v_call: TRBV4-1
j_call: TRBJ2-3

cdr3_aa: CASSLIERTEAFF
cdr3_nt: TGTGCCAGCAGCTTAATTGAAAGGACTGAAGCTTTCTTT
cdr3_length: 13
d_call: NA
clone_size: many
v_call: TRBV11-2
j_call: TRBJ1-1

cdr3_aa: CASGGTGFYEQYF
cdr3_nt: TGTGCCAGCGGCGGGACAGGGTTCTACGAGCAGTACTTC
cdr3_length: 13
d_call: TRBD1
clone_size: few
v_call: TRBV9
j_call: TRBJ2-7

cdr3_aa: CATSDLDSWETQYF
cdr3_nt: TGTGCCACCAGTGACCTCGACAGTTGGGAGACCCAGTACTTC
cdr3_length: 14
d_call: NA
clone_size: NA
v_call: TRBV24-1
j_call: TRBJ2-5

cdr3_aa: CASSLYGWNEQFF
cdr3_nt: TGTGCCAGCAGTTTATACGGGTGGAATGAGCAGTTCTTC
cdr3_length: 13
d_call: NA
clone_size: few
v_call: TRBV27
j_call: TRBJ2-1

cdr3_aa: CASSDRREGIAEAFF
cdr3_nt: TGTGCCAGCAGCGATCGGCGGGAGGGTATCGCTGAAGCTTTCTTT
cdr3_length: 15
d_call: NA
clone_size: NA
v_call: TRBV9
j_call: TRBJ1-1

cdr3_aa: CATSPGRNRGPAYEQYF
cdr3_nt: TGTGCCACCAGCCCGGGGCGGAACAGGGGGCCTGCCTACGAGCAGTACTTC
cdr3_length: 17
d_call: TRBD1
clone_size: few
v_call: TRBV15
j_call: TRBJ2-7

cdr3_aa: CASSLGETISGTDTQYF
cdr3_nt: TGTGCCAGCAGCTTAGGGGAGACGATATCGGGCACAGATACGCAGTATTTT
cdr3_length: 17
d_call: NA
clone_size: many
v_call: TRBV7-8
j_call: TRBJ2-3

cdr3_aa: CASSRGQLTYEQYF
cdr3_nt: TGTGCCAGCAGTAGGGGACAGCTTACCTACGAGCAGTACTTC
cdr3_length: 14
d_call: TRBD1
clone_size: many
v_call: TRBV6-1
j_call: TRBJ2-7

cdr3_aa: CASSETGHYGYTF
cdr3_nt: TGTGCCAGCAGTGAGACAGGCCACTATGGCTACACCTTC
cdr3_length: 13
d_call: NA
clone_size: NA
v_call: TRBV25-1
j_call: TRBJ1-2

cdr3_aa: CASSEAGTYNEQFF
cdr3_nt: TGTGCCAGCAGTGAAGCTGGAACCTACAATGAGCAGTTCTTC
cdr3_length: 14
d_call: NA
clone_size: few
v_call: TRBV6-4
j_call: TRBJ2-1

cdr3_aa: CASSQEKFIGQEKYGYTF
cdr3_nt: TGTGCCAGCAGCCAAGAAAAGTTCATCGGACAGGAGAAGTATGGCTACACCTTC
cdr3_length: 18
d_call: TRBD1
clone_size: few
v_call: TRBV4-2
j_call: TRBJ1-2

cdr3_aa: CASSVARTNRATNEKLFF
cdr3_nt: TGTGCCAGCAGCGTAGCCAGGACAAACCGTGCAACTAATGAAAAACTGTTTTTT
cdr3_length: 18
d_call: NA
clone_size: NA
v_call: TRBV9
j_call: TRBJ1-4

cdr3_aa: CATPSGVDGYTF
cdr3_nt: TGTGCCACCCCATCGGGGGTTGACGGCTACACCTTC
cdr3_length: 12
d_call: NA
clone_size: many
v_call: TRBV7-2
j_call: TRBJ1-2

cdr3_aa: CASSLWGSSPEETQYF
cdr3_nt: TGTGCCAGCAGCTTATGGGGGAGTAGTCCCGAGGAGACCCAGTACTTC
cdr3_length: 16
d_call: NA
clone_size: many
v_call: TRBV7-9
j_call: TRBJ2-5

cdr3_aa: CASSLAGLAGSSYEQYF
cdr3_nt: TGTGCCAGCAGCTTAGCGGGACTAGCGGGTAGCTCCTACGAGCAGTACTTC
cdr3_length: 17
d_call: TRBD2
clone_size: many
v_call: TRBV7-2
j_call: TRBJ2-7

cdr3_aa: CASSLPGLAQETQYF
cdr3_nt: TGTGCCAGCAGCTTGCCGGGACTAGCGCAAGAGACCCAGTACTTC
cdr3_length: 15
d_call: TRBD2
clone_size: NA
v_call: TRBV7-9
j_call: TRBJ2-5

cdr3_aa: CASSELAGGSQPQHF
cdr3_nt: TGTGCCAGCAGTGAACTGGCAGGGGGCTCTCAGCCCCAGCATTTT
cdr3_length: 15
d_call: TRBD1
clone_size: NA
v_call: TRBV2
j_call: TRBJ1-5

cdr3_aa: CASSLPRGRANETYF
cdr3_nt: TGTGCCAGCAGCCTCCCACGGGGGAGGGCCAACGAGACGTACTTC
cdr3_length: 15
d_call: TRBD2
clone_size: NA
v_call: TRBV12-3/TRBV12-4
j_call: TRBJ2-7

cdr3_aa: CASSLAARGTDTQYF
cdr3_nt: TGTGCCAGCAGCTTGGCGGCTAGGGGCACAGATACGCAGTATTTT
cdr3_length: 15
d_call: NA
clone_size: NA
v_call: TRBV5-5
j_call: TRBJ2-3

cdr3_aa: CASIGAGRTGELFF
cdr3_nt: TGTGCCAGCATTGGGGCAGGGAGGACCGGGGAGCTGTTTTTT
cdr3_length: 14
d_call: NA
clone_size: NA
v_call: TRBV6-1
j_call: TRBJ2-2

cdr3_aa: CASSYPTGEAFF
cdr3_nt: TGTGCCAGCAGTTACCCTACAGGGGAAGCTTTCTTT
cdr3_length: 12
d_call: NA
clone_size: few
v_call: TRBV6-5
j_call: TRBJ1-1

cdr3_aa: CASSYGGSSDIKYF
cdr3_nt: TGTGCCAGCAGTTACGGGGGGTCCTCAGACATTAAGTACTTC
cdr3_length: 14
d_call: NA
clone_size: NA
v_call: TRBV6-5
j_call: TRBJ2-4

cdr3_aa: CASSQAGGWDEQFF
cdr3_nt: TGTGCCAGCAGCCAAGCGGGGGGGTGGGATGAGCAGTTCTTC
cdr3_length: 14
d_call: TRBD2
clone_size: few
v_call: TRBV11-2
j_call: TRBJ2-1

cdr3_aa: CASTSATSEGNEKLFF
cdr3_nt: TGTGCCAGCACCTCCGCTACGTCTGAGGGTAATGAAAAACTGTTTTTT
cdr3_length: 16
d_call: NA
clone_size: many
v_call: TRBV28
j_call: TRBJ1-4

cdr3_aa: CASNGGRAGENSYEQYF
cdr3_nt: TGCGCCAGCAACGGAGGACGAGCGGGAGAGAACTCCTACGAGCAGTACTTC
cdr3_length: 17
d_call: TRBD2
clone_size: few
v_call: TRBV5-1
j_call: TRBJ2-7

cdr3_aa: CASRGPSTDTQYF
cdr3_nt: TGTGCCAGCAGGGGACCTAGCACAGATACGCAGTATTTT
cdr3_length: 13
d_call: NA
clone_size: few
v_call: TRBV6-1
j_call: TRBJ2-3

cdr3_aa: CSARDQIQRSYNEQFF
cdr3_nt: TGCAGTGCTAGAGATCAAATACAGCGTAGTTACAATGAGCAGTTCTTC
cdr3_length: 16
d_call: NA
clone_size: NA
v_call: TRBV20-1
j_call: TRBJ2-1

cdr3_aa: CASSQVDAISEAFF
cdr3_nt: TGTGCCAGCAGCCAAGTTGATGCGATATCTGAAGCTTTCTTT
cdr3_length: 14
d_call: NA
clone_size: NA
v_call: TRBV3-1
j_call: TRBJ1-1

cdr3_aa: CASSYDRSSSYEQYF
cdr3_nt: TGTGCCAGCAGTTACGACAGGTCGAGCTCCTACGAGCAGTACTTC
cdr3_length: 15
d_call: NA
clone_size: NA
v_call: TRBV6-5
j_call: TRBJ2-7

cdr3_aa: CASSAGQYSNQPQHF
cdr3_nt: TGTGCCAGCAGTGCTGGACAGTATAGCAATCAGCCCCAGCATTTT
cdr3_length: 15
d_call: NA
clone_size: many
v_call: TRBV11-2
j_call: TRBJ1-5

cdr3_aa: CASSPGTSGYTDTQYF
cdr3_nt: TGTGCCAGCAGCCCTGGGACTAGCGGCTACACAGATACGCAGTATTTT
cdr3_length: 16
d_call: TRBD2
clone_size: many
v_call: TRBV7-3
j_call: TRBJ2-3

cdr3_aa: CASSLLGTDEQYF
cdr3_nt: TGTGCCAGTTCCCTTTTGGGAACGGACGAGCAGTACTTC
cdr3_length: 13
d_call: NA
clone_size: NA
v_call: TRBV6-2/TRBV6-3
j_call: TRBJ2-7